These 15 T cell receptor beta chains were sequenced from one sample in a study of cytomegalovirus exposure and HLA in healthy donors. The data were produced by immunoSEQ multiplex PCR, yet TCRdb's version contains in-frame clones alone and is incomplete. The table has about 73,000 clones, 85% to 95% seen once. The specimen sequenced was PBMCs. These receptor sequences come from a man younger than 35 in good health and CMV-seronegative.

This chain links TRBV15 with TRBJ2-5, with D maybe TRBD2 (6 bases). The CDR3 spans 14 residues. CDR1 is LNHNV and CDR2 is YYDKDF in the germline V gene (reference sequence). Trimming stripped 4 bases from V and 5 bases from J, with 14 bases between. CDR3 nucleotide sequence: TGTGCCACCAGCAAGGGCAGGGAGGCGGAGACCCAGTACTTC. Translated, it gives CATSKGREAETQYF.

This chain joins TRBV5-4 and TRBJ1-1, with a possible D match to TRBD1 (6 bases). The CDR3 loop spans 18 amino acids. Trimming shortened V by 1 base and J by 5 bases, and 24 bases separated the two germline ends. Germline values: CDR1 SGHNT, CDR2 YYREEE (reference sequence). The CDR3: CASSLTGRDERGRTEAFF. CDR3 DNA sequence: TGTGCCAGCAGCTTGACAGGGAGGGACGAAAGGGGAAGGACTGAAGCTTTCTTT.

This clone has more than one count but fewer than ten. The V and J genes are TRBV5-1 and TRBJ2-7; 7 nucleotides match TRBD1. V dropped 0 bases and J dropped 11; count of bases not matched to a gene: 8. Germline loops: CDR1 SGHRS, CDR2 YFSETQ. The CDR3 is 13 residues long. For the CDR3, the DNA is TGCGCCAGCAGCTTGGTGTCACCCGGACAGGAGTACTTC. It translates to CASSLVSPGQEYF.

This sequence joins TRBV28 and TRBJ2-7; no clear D gene. Germline lookup yields CDR1 MDHEN and CDR2 SYDVKM. The CDR3 length is 13 residues. The ends were cut back, 5 bases at V and 2 bases at J, with 10 bases in the middle. CDR3 sequence reads: CASSPLRTYEQYF. The CDR3 bases are TGTGCCAGCAGTCCGCTCAGAACCTACGAGCAGTACTTC.

The chain carries TRBV7-9 and TRBJ2-3; D is perhaps TRBD1 (5 bases). Trimming took off 2 bases at V and 3 bases at J, with 12 bases between the two ends. This CDR3 spans 15 amino acids. Germline CDR1 SEHNR, CDR2 FQNEAQ (reference sequence). CDR3 bases: TGTGCCAGCAGCTTACCGCTAGGGGTAACAGATACGCAGTATTTT. Translation: CASSLPLGVTDTQYF.

The chain combines TRBV6-4 with TRBJ2-3; TRBD2 matches 8 bases. V dropped 0 bases and J dropped 1; count of bases not matched to a gene: 0. Germline V gene data show CDR1 as MRHNA and CDR2 as SNTAGT. The CDR3 is 15 residues long. The CDR3 reads CASSDSRGGTDTQYF. The CDR3 DNA reads as TGTGCCAGCAGTGACTCGCGGGGGGGCACAGATACGCAGTATTTT.

The chain recombines TRBV19 with TRBJ2-3, with D perhaps TRBD2 (6 bases). V was shortened by 4 bases and J by 4 bases, with 9 bases between the two germline ends. The CDR3 runs 13 residues. In germline, CDR1 is LNHDA, CDR2 SQIVND (reference sequence). The CDR3 sequence: CASSSGVPDTQYF. CDR3 DNA sequence: TGTGCCAGTAGTAGCGGGGTTCCAGATACGCAGTATTTT.

The genes are TRBV4-3 and TRBJ2-2, with 11 bases that match TRBD2. This CDR3 spans 19 amino acids. The J segment lost 0 bases and the V segment lost 1 base, leaving 7 bases of the junction unmatched. In germline, CDR1 is LGHNA, CDR2 YSLEER. The CDR3 sequence: CASSQVPSGGTANTGELFF. CDR3 nucleotides: TGCGCCAGCAGCCAAGTGCCTAGCGGGGGGACCGCGAACACCGGGGAGCTGTTTTTT.

This rearrangement joins TRBV30 to TRBJ2-2; weak D call: TRBD1 (5 bases). V lost 3 bases and J 4 bases, leaving 6 bases between the germline ends. The CDR3 spans 12 residues. Germline V CDR1 and CDR2: GTSNPN, SVGIG (reference sequence). The CDR3 loop reads CAWSTGTGELFF. The DNA of the CDR3 is TGTGCCTGGAGCACAGGCACCGGGGAGCTGTTTTTT.

This rearrangement joins TRBV9 to TRBJ2-2, with 8 nucleotides matching TRBD2. Looked up from germline, CDR1 is SGDLS and CDR2 is YYNGEE. The CDR3 is made up of 14 amino acids. V was pared by 9 bases and J by 3 bases, with 7 bases of the junction left unmatched. The CDR3 protein is CATGGTLDTGELFF. CDR3 bases: TGTGCCACGGGGGGGACCCTAGACACCGGGGAGCTGTTTTTT.

The chain recombines TRBV19 with TRBJ1-1; 7 bases are shared with TRBD1. Germline V gene sequence: CDR1 LNHDA, CDR2 SQIVND (reference sequence). The CDR3 covers 16 residues. After removal of 7 bases from V and 0 bases from J, the junction contained 11 bases not matched to a gene. This chain's CDR3 is CASKIGGEGVNTEAFF. DNA of the CDR3: TGTGCCAGTAAGATAGGGGGCGAAGGAGTGAACACTGAAGCTTTCTTT.

Only one count was recorded for this clone. J is TRBJ1-5 and V is TRBV2, with D maybe TRBD1 (5 bases). Germline CDR1 SNHLY, CDR2 FYNNEI. This CDR3 is 14 amino acids long. Trimming removed 4 bases at V and 9 bases at J, with 16 bases between. CDR3 amino acids: CASSGEGSGPPQHF. The CDR3 nucleotides are TGTGCCAGCAGTGGGGAGGGGTCGGGGCCGCCCCAGCATTTT.

CDR3 bases: TGTGCCAGCAGCCCTGATAGGGGGAGGGGCGTAGGTATTTCCTACGAGCAGTACTTC. This translates into CASSPDRGRGVGISYEQYF. The rearrangement joins TRBV27 to TRBJ2-7; D may be TRBD2 (7 bases). From germline, CDR1 is MNHEY and CDR2 SMNVEV (reference sequence). The CDR3 has 19 amino acids. V dropped 6 bases and J dropped 1 base, with 28 bases sitting between them.

V usage is TRBV10-1 and J usage is TRBJ2-3, with 8 bases aligning to TRBD2. With V trimmed by 0 bases and J by 1 base, 9 bases remained unmatched. The CDR3 runs 18 residues. Germline values: CDR1 WNHNN, CDR2 SYGVQD (reference sequence). The chain's CDR3 is CASSESTPYSGGTDTQYF. CDR3 nucleotide sequence: TGCGCCAGCAGTGAGTCGACTCCGTATAGCGGGGGCACAGATACGCAGTATTTT.

The genes are TRBV11-1 and TRBJ1-2; a weak D match, TRBD1 (5 bases). V was trimmed by 5 bases and J by 4 bases, leaving 20 bases between them. This CDR3 comprises 16 residues. Looked up from germline, CDR1 is SGHAT and CDR2 is FQDESV (reference sequence). The CDR3 DNA reads as TGTGCCAGCAGCACCCGGAGGGGCCGAAACCTCTATGGCTACACCTTC. Translated, it gives CASSTRRGRNLYGYTF.